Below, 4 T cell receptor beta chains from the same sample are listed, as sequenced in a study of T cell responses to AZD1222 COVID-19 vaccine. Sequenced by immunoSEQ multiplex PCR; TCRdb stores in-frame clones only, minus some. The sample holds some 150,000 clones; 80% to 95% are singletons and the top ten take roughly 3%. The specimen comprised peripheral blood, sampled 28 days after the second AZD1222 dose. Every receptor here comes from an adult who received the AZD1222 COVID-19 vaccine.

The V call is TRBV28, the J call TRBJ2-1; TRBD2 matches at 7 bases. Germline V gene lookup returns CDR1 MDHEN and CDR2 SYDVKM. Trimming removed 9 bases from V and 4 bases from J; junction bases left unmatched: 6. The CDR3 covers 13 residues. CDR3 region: CASTGLSYNEQFF. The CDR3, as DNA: TGTGCCAGTACGGGACTATCATACAATGAGCAGTTCTTC.

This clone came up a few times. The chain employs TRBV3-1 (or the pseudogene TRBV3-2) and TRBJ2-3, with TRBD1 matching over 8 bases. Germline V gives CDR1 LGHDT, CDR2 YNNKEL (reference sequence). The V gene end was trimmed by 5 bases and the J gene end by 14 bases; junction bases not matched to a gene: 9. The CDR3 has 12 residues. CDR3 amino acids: CASSTGVGQGYF. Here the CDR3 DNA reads TGTGCCAGCAGCACGGGCGTCGGACAGGGGTATTTT.

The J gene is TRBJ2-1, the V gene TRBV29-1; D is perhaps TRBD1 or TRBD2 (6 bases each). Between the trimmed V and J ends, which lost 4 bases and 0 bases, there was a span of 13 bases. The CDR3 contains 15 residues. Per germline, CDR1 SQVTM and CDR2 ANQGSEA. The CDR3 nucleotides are TGCAGCGTTGTTGGCTGGGGGGCCTCCTACAATGAGCAGTTCTTC. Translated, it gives CSVVGWGASYNEQFF.

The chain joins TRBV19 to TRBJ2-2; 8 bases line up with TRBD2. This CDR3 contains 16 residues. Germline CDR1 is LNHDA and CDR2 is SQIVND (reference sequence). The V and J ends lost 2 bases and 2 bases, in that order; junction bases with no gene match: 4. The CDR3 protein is CASSISSGRNTGELFF. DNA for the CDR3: TGTGCCAGTAGTATATCTAGCGGGCGAAACACCGGGGAGCTGTTTTTT.